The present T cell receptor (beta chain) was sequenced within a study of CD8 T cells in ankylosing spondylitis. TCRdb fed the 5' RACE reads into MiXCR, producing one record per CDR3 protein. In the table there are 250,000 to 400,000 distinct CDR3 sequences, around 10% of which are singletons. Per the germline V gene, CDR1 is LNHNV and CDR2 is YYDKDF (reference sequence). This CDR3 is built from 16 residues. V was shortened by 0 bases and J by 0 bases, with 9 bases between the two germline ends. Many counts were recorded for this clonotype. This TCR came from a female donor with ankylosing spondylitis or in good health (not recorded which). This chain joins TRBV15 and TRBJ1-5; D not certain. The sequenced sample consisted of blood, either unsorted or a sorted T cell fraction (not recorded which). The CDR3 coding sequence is TGTGCCACCAGCAGAGAAGCGGCCGGTAGCAATCAGCCCCAGCATTTT. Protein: CATSREAAGSNQPQHF.